The sequence of this T cell receptor (beta chain) was determined in a study of cytomegalovirus exposure and HLA in healthy donors. The overall study: An earlier analysis identified approximately 120 million unique TCR beta sequences in 150 million to 200 million T cells.

A remark on this clone: Its antigen is not known.

CDR1 SGHAT and CDR2 FQDESV come from the germline V gene (reference sequence). V trimming: 1 base; J trimming: 5 bases; junction bases outside the gene matches: 6. This CDR3 is 15 amino acids long. The PCR contained 60 Vbeta and 13 Jbeta primers. TCRdb keeps only in-frame clones here, not all; method: immunoSEQ multiplex PCR. The sample holds 210,000 or so clones, over 65% seen once. Whole-study findings and limits: Among the most significant clusters, several appeared linked to common viral pathogens in a later analysis. Indistinguishable V segments such as TRBV6-2 and TRBV6-3 were excluded.

Although they were nominally healthy when sampled, donors likely had unrecorded immune exposures. The rearrangement uses TRBV11-1 and TRBJ2-7, with 9 bases fitting TRBD1. Input material: PBMCs. This clonotype was obtained from a man between 18 and 35 years old in good health and CMV-seronegative. This CDR3 reads CASSLDGTGTHEQYF. The CDR3 DNA reads TGTGCCAGCAGCTTAGATGGGACAGGGACCCACGAGCAGTACTTC. The variable domain in full, completed from reference TRBV11-1 and TRBJ2-7, reads EAEVAQSPRYKITEKSQAVAFWCDPISGHATLYWYRQILGQGPELLVQFQDESVVDDSQLPKDRFSAERLKGVDSTLKIQPAELGDSAMYLCASSLDGTGTHEQYFGPGTRLTVT.